This T cell receptor (beta chain) was recovered during a study of blood T cell repertoires in COVID-19. With 5 bases removed from V and 8 bases from J, the gap between germline ends came to 6 bases. Germline CDR1 DFQATT, CDR2 SNEGSKA (reference sequence). The CDR3 sequence is 9 residues long. Profiled with immunoSEQ multiplex PCR; TCRdb holds only in-frame clones, not every one. Of roughly 240,000 clones in the sample, 75% to 85% are singletons; the top ten hold over 7.5%. Sequencing used PBMCs or T cells enriched from blood (not recorded which). The chain couples TRBV20-1 to TRBJ1-2; D call uncertain. This TCR came from a woman aged 45-65 years with acute COVID-19. CDR3 region: CSAPGGYTF. As DNA, the CDR3 is TGCAGTGCTCCCGGGGGCTACACCTTC.